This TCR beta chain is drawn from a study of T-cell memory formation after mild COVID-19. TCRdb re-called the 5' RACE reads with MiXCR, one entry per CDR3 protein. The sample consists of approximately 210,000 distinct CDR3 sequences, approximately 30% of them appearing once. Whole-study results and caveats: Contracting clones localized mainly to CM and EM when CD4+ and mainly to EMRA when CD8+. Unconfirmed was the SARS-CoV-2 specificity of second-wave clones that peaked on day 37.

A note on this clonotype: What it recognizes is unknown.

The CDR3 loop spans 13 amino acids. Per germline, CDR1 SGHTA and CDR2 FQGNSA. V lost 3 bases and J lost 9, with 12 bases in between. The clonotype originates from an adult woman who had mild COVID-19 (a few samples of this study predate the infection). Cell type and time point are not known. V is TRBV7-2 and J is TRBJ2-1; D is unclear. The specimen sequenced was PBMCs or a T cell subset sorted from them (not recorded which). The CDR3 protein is CASSLGLGIEQFF. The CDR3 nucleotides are TGTGCCAGCAGCTTGGGCCTAGGGATTGAGCAGTTCTTC.